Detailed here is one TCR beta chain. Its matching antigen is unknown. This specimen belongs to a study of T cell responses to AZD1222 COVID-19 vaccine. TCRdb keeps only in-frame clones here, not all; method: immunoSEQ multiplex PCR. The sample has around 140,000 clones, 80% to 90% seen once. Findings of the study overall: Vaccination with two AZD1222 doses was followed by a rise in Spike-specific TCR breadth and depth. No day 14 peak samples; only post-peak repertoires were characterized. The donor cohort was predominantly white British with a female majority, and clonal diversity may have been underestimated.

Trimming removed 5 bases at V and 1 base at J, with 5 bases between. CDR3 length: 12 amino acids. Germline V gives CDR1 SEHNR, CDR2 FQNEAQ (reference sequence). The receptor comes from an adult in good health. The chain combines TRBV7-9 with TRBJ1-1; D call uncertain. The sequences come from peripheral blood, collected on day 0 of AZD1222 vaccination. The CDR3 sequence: CASSRQNTEAFF. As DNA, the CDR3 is TGTGCCAGCAGCCGGCAGAACACTGAAGCTTTCTTT.